A single sample gave rise to the 8 T cell receptor beta chains below, sequenced in a study of T-cell memory formation after mild COVID-19. TCRdb re-analysed the 5' RACE reads in MiXCR, keeping a single row per CDR3 protein. The sample lists 350,000 to 500,000 distinct CDR3 sequences, over 15% occurring once. The sample comprised PBMCs or a T cell subset sorted from them (not recorded which). These receptors all come from a man younger than 30 who had mild COVID-19 (a few samples of this study predate the infection). Cell type and time point are not known.

This clonotype was counted between two and nine times. The chain employs TRBV7-8 and TRBJ1-2; D unclear. Germline values: CDR1 SGHVS, CDR2 FQNEAQ. The CDR3 covers 15 residues. Trimming took 5 bases from V and 2 from J, leaving 15 bases between them. CDR3 amino acids: CASSLRPTGNYGYTF. DNA of the CDR3: TGTGCCAGCAGCCTCCGCCCCACGGGCAACTATGGCTACACCTTC.

The chain carries TRBV6-6 and TRBJ2-7; D not certain. Deletions cut 5 bases from V and 4 bases from J, with 12 bases between. This CDR3 comprises 13 residues. The V gene's germline CDR1 is MNHNY and CDR2 SVGAGI (reference sequence). The CDR3 DNA reads as TGTGCCAGCAGTCCGGCCACCGCTTACGAGCAGTACGTC. It is translated as CASSPATAYEQYV.

The chain recombines TRBV20-1 with TRBJ2-7, with D perhaps matching TRBD1 or TRBD2 (5 bases each). V lost 6 bases and J lost 3, with 21 bases in between. Per the germline V gene, CDR1 is DFQATT and CDR2 is SNEGSKA (reference sequence). The CDR3 totals 15 residues. As DNA, the CDR3 is TGCAGTGCGACCCGAGTGGGGACGGATAGCTACGAGCAGTACGTC. It encodes CSATRVGTDSYEQYV.

J is TRBJ2-3 and V is TRBV18, with D maybe TRBD2 (6 bases). V was pared by 4 bases and J by 4 bases, with 15 bases between. The V gene's germline CDR1 is KGHSH and CDR2 LQKENI. This CDR3 is built from 15 residues. The CDR3 protein is CASSQPRGGPDTQYF. The CDR3 nucleotides are TGTGCCAGCTCACAACCGAGGGGAGGCCCAGATACGCAGTATTTT.

The chain joins TRBV6-2 or TRBV6-3 to TRBJ2-2, with D hard to call. V lost 4 bases and J lost 0, with 15 bases in between. The germline CDR1 and CDR2 sequences are MNHEY and SVGEGT. The CDR3 runs 17 residues. The CDR3 region has the DNA TGTGCCAGCAGTTCCCGGGTTTGGAACGCGAACACCGGGGAGCTGTTTTTT. This encodes CASSSRVWNANTGELFF.

In its sample, this clonotype was seen many times. The chain joins TRBV12-3 or TRBV12-4 to TRBJ2-4; a possible D gene is TRBD1 (5 bases). CDR3 length: 13 amino acids. The V gene lost 7 bases and the J gene lost 14 bases, with 21 bases spanning the gap. The CDR3 nucleotides are TGTGCCAGCACCAGGGTGGAGAGAGGAGAAAAGTACTTC. As protein: CASTRVERGEKYF.

This clonotype showed up just a few times. This chain connects TRBV3-1 to TRBJ1-4; D gene unclear. CDR3 length: 18 residues. Trimming stripped 5 bases from V and 5 bases from J, with 24 bases between. Per germline, CDR1 LGHDT and CDR2 YNNKEL (reference sequence). CDR3 in amino acids: CASSVTLGDGRTNEKLFF. For the CDR3, the DNA is TGTGCCAGCAGCGTAACACTAGGTGATGGCAGGACGAATGAAAAACTGTTTTTT. The variable domain in full, with the rest retrieved from reference TRBV3-1 and TRBJ1-4, is DTAVSQTPKYLVTQMGNDKSIKCEQNLGHDTMYWYKQDSKKFLKIMFSYNNKELIINETVPNRFSPKSPDKAHLNLHINSLELGDSAVYFCASSVTLGDGRTNEKLFFGSGTQLSVL.

J is TRBJ2-5 and V is TRBV7-8; TRBD2 agrees at 9 bases. The CDR3 has 15 amino acids. Germline trimming cut 1 base from V and 2 bases from J; bases unmatched to any gene: 2. Germline assignment: CDR1 SGHVS and CDR2 FQNEAQ. CDR3 in amino acids: CASSLVGLAQETQYF. The CDR3 DNA is TGTGCCAGCAGCTTAGTGGGACTAGCACAAGAGACCCAGTACTTC. Full variable domain (rest looked up from reference TRBV7-8 and TRBJ2-5): GAGVSQSPRYKVAKRGQDVALRCDPISGHVSLFWYQQALGQGPEFLTYFQNEAQLDKSGLPSDRFFAERPEGSVSTLKIQRTQQEDSAVYLCASSLVGLAQETQYFGPGTRLLVL.